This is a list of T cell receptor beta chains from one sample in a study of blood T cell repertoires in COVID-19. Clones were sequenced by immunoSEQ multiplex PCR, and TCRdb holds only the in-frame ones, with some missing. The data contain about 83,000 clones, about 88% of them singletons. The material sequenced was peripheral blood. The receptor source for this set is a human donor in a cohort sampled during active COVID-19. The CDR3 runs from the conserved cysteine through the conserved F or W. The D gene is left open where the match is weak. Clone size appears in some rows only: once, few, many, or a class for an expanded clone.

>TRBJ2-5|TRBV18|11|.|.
TGTGCCAGCTCACCCGGGGAGACCCAGTACTTC
CASSPGETQYF
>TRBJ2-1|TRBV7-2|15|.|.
TGTGCCAGCAGTTCCTCACCCTTAGTTATCAATGAGCAGTTCTTC
CASSSSPLVINEQFF
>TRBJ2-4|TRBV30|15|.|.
TGTGCCTGGAGTGTACTTGGGGCCGAGGAAAACATTCAGTACTTC
CAWSVLGAEENIQYF
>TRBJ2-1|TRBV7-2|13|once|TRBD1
TGTGCCACCTCACGGGGACAGGACAATGAGCAGTTCTTC
CATSRGQDNEQFF
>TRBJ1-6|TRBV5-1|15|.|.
TGCGCCAGCAGCTTATTCGTCTCCTATAATTCACCCCTCCACTTT
CASSLFVSYNSPLHF
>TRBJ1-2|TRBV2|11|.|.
TGTGCCAGCAGTGTCGACTATGGCTACACCTTC
CASSVDYGYTF
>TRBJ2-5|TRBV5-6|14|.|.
TGTGCCAGCAGACGGGCTTTTGGGGCTCAGACCCAGTACTTC
CASRRAFGAQTQYF
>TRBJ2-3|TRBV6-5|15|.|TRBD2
TGTGCCAGCAGTCGAGCGGGAGTCGGATCAGATACGCAGTATTTT
CASSRAGVGSDTQYF
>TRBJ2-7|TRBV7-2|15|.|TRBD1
TGTGCCAGCAGCCCTGGACAGGGGTATCCCTACGAGCAGTACTTC
CASSPGQGYPYEQYF
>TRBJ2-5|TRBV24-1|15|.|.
TGTGCCACCAGTGATACAGGGTTAGGACAAGAGACCCAGTACTTC
CATSDTGLGQETQYF
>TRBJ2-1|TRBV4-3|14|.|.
TGCGCCAGCAGCCAAGATAGCTCCTACAATGAGCAGTTCTTC
CASSQDSSYNEQFF
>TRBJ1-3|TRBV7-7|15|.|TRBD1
TGTGCTAGCAGCTTGTCAGGGGGCGCTGGAAACACCATATATTTT
CASSLSGGAGNTIYF
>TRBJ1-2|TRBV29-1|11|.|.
TGCAGCGTCCTGCACGGGGAGGGCTACACCTTC
CSVLHGEGYTF
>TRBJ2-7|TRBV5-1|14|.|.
TGCGCCAGCAGCTTGGATCCGGGGAACTACGAGCAGTACTTC
CASSLDPGNYEQYF
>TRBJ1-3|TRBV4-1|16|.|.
TGCGCCAGCAGCGCCGCAGTTGACAGTCTGGGAAACACCATATATTTT
CASSAAVDSLGNTIYF
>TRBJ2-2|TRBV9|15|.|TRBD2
TGTGCCAGCAGCGTAGTCAGCGGGGGTGGCGGGGAGCTGTTTTTT
CASSVVSGGGGELFF
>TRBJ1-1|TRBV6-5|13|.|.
TGTGCCAGCAGTATCGGGAGGAACACTGAAGCTTTCTTT
CASSIGRNTEAFF
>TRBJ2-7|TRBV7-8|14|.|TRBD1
TGTGCCAGCAGCCCCCGGACAGGGTCCTACGAGCAGTACTTC
CASSPRTGSYEQYF
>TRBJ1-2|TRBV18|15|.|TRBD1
TGTGCCAGCTCATCATCGACAGGGGGCAACTATGGCTACACCTTC
CASSSSTGGNYGYTF
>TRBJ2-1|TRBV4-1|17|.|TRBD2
TGCGCCAGCAGCCGCGTCCTAGCGGGCGGCTCCTACAATGAGCAGTTCTTC
CASSRVLAGGSYNEQFF
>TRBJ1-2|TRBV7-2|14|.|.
TGTGCCAGCAGCTTAGAAGACAGCTTCTATGGCTACACCTTC
CASSLEDSFYGYTF
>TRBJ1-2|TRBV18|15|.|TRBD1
TGTGCCAGCTCACCTACTTGGGGACAGGGCTATGGCTACACCTTC
CASSPTWGQGYGYTF
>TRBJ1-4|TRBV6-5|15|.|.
TGTGCCAGCAGTTACTCGGCGAAGGAGGCTGAAAAACTGTTTTTT
CASSYSAKEAEKLFF
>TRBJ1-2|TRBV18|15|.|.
TGTGCCAGCTCACCCCCCGGGGAACGGGGTTATGGCTACACCTTC
CASSPPGERGYGYTF
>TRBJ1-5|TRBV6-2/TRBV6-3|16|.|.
TGTGCCAGCAGTTATTCAGGGCTTTGGGGCAATCAGCCCCAGCATTTT
CASSYSGLWGNQPQHF
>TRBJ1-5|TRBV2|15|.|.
TGTGCCAGCAGTCCCGGGACATATGGCAATCAGCCCCAGCATTTT
CASSPGTYGNQPQHF
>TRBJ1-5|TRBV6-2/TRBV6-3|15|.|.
TGTGCCAGCAGCGATCCCGGACAGACAAATCAGCCCCAGCATTTT
CASSDPGQTNQPQHF
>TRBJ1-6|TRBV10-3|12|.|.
TGTGCCATCAGGGCAGGGAATTCACCCCTCCACTTT
CAIRAGNSPLHF
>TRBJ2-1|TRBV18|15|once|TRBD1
TGTGCCAGCTCACCACTCGAGGGGGCGCCGGGTGAGCAGTTCTTC
CASSPLEGAPGEQFF
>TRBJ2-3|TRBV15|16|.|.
TGTGCCACCAGCAGACCTTCCTTGGGGGCCCCAGATACGCAGTATTTT
CATSRPSLGAPDTQYF
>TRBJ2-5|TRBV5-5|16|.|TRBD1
TGTGCCAGCAGCTTCTCGGGACAGGGAACCCAAGAGACCCAGTACTTC
CASSFSGQGTQETQYF
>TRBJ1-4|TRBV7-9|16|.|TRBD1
TGTGCCAGCAGCTCAACATCCGGGACAGGGGATGAAAAACTGTTTTTT
CASSSTSGTGDEKLFF
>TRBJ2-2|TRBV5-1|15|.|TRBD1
TGCGCCAGCAGCTTGGGGGACAGGGACACCGGGGAGCTGTTTTTT
CASSLGDRDTGELFF
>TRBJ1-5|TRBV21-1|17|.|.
TGTGCCAGCAGCAAAGCTATAAATGGACAGAGATGTCAGCCCCAGCATTTT
CASSKAINGQRCQPQHF
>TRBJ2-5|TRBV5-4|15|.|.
TGTGCCAGCAGCTTGGGACGGCAAAGCGGAGAGACCCAGTACTTC
CASSLGRQSGETQYF
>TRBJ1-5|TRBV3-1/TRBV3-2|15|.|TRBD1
TGTGCCAGCAGTCCAGGACAGGGGGCTCTGCAGCCCCAGCATTTT
CASSPGQGALQPQHF
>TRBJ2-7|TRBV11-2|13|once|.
TGTGCCAGCAGACCACTAGAAACCTACGAGCAGTACTTC
CASRPLETYEQYF